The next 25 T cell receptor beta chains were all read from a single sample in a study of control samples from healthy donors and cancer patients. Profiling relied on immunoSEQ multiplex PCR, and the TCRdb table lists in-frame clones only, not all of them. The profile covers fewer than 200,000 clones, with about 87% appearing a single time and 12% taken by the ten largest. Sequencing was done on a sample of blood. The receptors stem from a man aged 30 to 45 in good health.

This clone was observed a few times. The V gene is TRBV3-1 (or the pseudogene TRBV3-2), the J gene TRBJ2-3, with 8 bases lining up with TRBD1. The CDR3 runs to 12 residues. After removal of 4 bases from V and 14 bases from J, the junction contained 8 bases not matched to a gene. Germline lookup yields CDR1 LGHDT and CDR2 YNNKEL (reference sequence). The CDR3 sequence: CASSLFQGASYF. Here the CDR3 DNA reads TGTGCCAGCAGCCTCTTCCAGGGGGCTTCGTATTTT.

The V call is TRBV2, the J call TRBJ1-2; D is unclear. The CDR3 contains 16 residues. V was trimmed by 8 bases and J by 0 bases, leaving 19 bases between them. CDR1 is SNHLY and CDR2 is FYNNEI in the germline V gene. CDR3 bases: TGTGCCAGCTCTCGGAGTAGTAGTAGAGCTAACTATGGCTACACCTTC. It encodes CASSRSSSRANYGYTF.

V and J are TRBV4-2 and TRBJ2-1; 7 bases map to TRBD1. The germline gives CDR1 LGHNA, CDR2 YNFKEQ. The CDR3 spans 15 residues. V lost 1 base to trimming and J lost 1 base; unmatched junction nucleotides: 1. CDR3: CASSQGQGSYNEQFF. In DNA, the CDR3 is TGTGCCAGCAGCCAAGGACAGGGATCCTACAATGAGCAGTTCTTC.

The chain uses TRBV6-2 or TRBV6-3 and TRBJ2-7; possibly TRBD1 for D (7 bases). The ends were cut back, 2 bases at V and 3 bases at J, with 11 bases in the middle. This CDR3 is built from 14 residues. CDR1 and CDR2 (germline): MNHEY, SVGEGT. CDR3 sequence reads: CASSYGTAGYEQYF. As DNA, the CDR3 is TGTGCCAGCAGTTACGGGACAGCGGGCTACGAGCAGTACTTC.

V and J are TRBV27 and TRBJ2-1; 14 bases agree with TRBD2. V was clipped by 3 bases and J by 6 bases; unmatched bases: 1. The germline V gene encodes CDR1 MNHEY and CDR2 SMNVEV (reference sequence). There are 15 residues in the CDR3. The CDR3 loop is CASSLGLAGVNEQFF. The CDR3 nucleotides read TGTGCCAGCAGTTTGGGACTAGCGGGAGTCAATGAGCAGTTCTTC.

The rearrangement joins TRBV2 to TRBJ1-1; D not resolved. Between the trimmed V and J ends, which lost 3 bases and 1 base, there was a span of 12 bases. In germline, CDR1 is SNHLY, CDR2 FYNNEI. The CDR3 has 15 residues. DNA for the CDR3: TGTGCCAGCAGTGACTGGGATCTCGGGAACACTGAAGCTTTCTTT. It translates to CASSDWDLGNTEAFF.

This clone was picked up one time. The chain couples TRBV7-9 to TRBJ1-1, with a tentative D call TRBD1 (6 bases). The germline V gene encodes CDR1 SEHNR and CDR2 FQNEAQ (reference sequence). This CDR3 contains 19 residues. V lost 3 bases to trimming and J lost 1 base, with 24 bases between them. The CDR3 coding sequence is TGTGCCAGCAGCTTCGGACGAGGGGGTGGCCCGAGTGGGAACACTGAAGCTTTCTTT. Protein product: CASSFGRGGGPSGNTEAFF.

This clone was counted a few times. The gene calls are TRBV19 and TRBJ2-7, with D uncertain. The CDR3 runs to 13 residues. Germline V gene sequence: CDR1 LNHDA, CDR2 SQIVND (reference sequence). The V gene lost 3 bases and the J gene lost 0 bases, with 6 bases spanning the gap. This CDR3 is CASSMVSSYEQYF. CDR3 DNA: TGTGCCAGTAGTATGGTCAGCTCCTACGAGCAGTACTTC.

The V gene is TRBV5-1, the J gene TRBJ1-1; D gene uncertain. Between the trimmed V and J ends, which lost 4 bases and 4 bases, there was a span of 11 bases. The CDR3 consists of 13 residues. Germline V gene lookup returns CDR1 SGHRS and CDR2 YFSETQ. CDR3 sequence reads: CASSPEGGTEAFF. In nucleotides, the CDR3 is TGCGCCAGCAGCCCCGAGGGCGGCACTGAAGCTTTCTTT.

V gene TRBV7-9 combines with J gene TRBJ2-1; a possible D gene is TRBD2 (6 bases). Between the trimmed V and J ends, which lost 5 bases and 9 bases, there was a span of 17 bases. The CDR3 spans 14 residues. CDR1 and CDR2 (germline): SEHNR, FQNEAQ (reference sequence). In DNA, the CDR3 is TGTGCCAGCAGCCGTTGGGAGGCCGGGGGTGAGCAGTTCTTC. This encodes CASSRWEAGGEQFF.

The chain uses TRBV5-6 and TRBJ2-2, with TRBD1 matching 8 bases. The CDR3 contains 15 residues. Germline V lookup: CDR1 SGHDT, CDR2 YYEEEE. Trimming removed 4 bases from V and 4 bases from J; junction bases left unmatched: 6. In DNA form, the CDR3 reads TGTGCCAGCAGCCGAGGACAGGGTCCCACCGGGGAGCTGTTTTTT. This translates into CASSRGQGPTGELFF.

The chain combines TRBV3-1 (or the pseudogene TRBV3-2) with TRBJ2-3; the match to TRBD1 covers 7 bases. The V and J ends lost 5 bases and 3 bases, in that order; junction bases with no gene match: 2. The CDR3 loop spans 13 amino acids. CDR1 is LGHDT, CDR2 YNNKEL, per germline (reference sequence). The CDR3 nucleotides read TGTGCCAGCAGCTCCAGGGGGACAGATACGCAGTATTTT. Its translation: CASSSRGTDTQYF.

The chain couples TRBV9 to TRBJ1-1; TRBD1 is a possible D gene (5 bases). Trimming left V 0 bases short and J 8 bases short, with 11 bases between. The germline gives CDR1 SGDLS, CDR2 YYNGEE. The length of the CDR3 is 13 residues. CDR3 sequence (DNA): TGTGCCAGCAGCGTAGAGGAGGGGTCAGAAGCTTTCTTT. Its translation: CASSVEEGSEAFF.

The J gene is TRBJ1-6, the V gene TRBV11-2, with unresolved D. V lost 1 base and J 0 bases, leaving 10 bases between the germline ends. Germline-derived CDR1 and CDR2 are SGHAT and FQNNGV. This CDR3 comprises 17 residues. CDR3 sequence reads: CASSLAFRRSYNSPLHF. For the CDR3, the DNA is TGTGCCAGCAGCTTAGCTTTCCGCCGCTCCTATAATTCACCCCTCCACTTT.

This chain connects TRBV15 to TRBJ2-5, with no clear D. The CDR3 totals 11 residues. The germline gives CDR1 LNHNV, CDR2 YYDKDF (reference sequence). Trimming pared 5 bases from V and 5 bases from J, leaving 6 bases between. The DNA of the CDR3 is TGTGCCACCAGCGGGGTGGAGACCCAGTACTTC. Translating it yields CATSGVETQYF.

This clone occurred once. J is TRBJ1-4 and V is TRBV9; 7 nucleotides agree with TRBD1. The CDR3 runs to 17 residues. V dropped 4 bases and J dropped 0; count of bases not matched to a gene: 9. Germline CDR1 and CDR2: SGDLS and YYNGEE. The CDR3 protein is CASSPHRGLATNEKLFF. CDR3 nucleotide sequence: TGTGCCAGCAGCCCTCACAGGGGTTTAGCAACTAATGAAAAACTGTTTTTT.

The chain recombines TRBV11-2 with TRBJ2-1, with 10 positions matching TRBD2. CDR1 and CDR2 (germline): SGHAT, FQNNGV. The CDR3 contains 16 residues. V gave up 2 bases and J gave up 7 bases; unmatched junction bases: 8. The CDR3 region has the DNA TGTGCCAGCAGCTTATCTAGCGGGGGAACTATGAATGAGCAGTTCTTC. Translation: CASSLSSGGTMNEQFF.

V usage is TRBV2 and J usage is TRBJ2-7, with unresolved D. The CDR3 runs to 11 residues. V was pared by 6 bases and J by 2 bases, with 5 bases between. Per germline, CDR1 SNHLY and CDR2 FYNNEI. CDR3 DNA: TGTGCCAGCAGGATAACCTACGAGCAGTACTTC. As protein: CASRITYEQYF.

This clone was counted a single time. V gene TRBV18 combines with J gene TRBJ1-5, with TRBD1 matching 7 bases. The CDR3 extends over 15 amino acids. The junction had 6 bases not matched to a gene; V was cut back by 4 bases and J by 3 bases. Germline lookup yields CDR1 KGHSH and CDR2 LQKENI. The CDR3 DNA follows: TGTGCCAGCTCACGGGACAGCTCTACCAATCAGCCCCAGCATTTT. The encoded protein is CASSRDSSTNQPQHF.

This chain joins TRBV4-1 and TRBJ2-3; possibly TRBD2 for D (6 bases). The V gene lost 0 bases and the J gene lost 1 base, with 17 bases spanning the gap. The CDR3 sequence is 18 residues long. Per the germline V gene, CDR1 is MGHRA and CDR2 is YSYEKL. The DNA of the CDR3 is TGCGCCAGCAGCCAAGATGGGGCTCGGTGGGGGGGCACAGATACGCAGTATTTT. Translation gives CASSQDGARWGGTDTQYF.

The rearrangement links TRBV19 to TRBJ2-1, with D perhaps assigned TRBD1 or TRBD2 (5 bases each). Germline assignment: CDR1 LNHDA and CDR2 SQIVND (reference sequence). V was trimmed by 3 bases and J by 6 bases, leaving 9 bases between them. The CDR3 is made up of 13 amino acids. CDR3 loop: CASSMSGTNEQFF. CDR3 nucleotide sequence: TGTGCCAGTAGTATGTCGGGGACCAATGAGCAGTTCTTC.

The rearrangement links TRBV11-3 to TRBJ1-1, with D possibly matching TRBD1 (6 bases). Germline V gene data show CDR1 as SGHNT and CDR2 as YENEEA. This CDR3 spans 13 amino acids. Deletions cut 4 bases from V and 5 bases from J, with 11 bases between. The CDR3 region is CASSYYRDTEAFF. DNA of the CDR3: TGTGCCAGCAGCTACTACAGGGATACTGAAGCTTTCTTT.

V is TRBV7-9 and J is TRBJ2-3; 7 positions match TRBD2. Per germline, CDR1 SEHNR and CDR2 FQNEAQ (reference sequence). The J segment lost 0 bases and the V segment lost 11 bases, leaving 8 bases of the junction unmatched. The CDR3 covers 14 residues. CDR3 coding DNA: TGTGCCTCCAAATGGGAGGGGAGCACAGATACGCAGTATTTT. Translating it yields CASKWEGSTDTQYF.

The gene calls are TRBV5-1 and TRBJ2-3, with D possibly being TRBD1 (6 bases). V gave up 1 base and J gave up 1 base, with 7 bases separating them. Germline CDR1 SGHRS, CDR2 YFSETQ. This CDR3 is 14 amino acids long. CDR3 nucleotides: TGCGCCAGCAGCTTGAGACAGGGCACAGATACGCAGTATTTT. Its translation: CASSLRQGTDTQYF. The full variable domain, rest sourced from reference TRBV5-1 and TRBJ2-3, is KAGVTQTPRYLIKTRGQQVTLSCSPISGHRSVSWYQQTPGQGLQFLFEYFSETQRNKGNFPGRFSGRQFSNSRSEMNVSTLELGDSALYLCASSLRQGTDTQYFGPGTRLTVL.

The CDR3 is CASSLADTQYF. CDR3 nucleotides: TGTGCCAGCAGCTTAGCAGATACGCAGTATTTT. V is TRBV7-2 and J is TRBJ2-3; D gene unclear. V was cut by 0 bases and J by 5 bases, with 0 bases left in between. Germline CDR1 is SGHTA and CDR2 is FQGNSA. This CDR3 is built from 11 residues. Combining the CDR3 with reference TRBV7-2 and TRBJ2-3 gives the whole variable domain GAGVSQSPSNKVTEKGKDVELRCDPISGHTALYWYRQSLGQGLEFLIYFQGNSAPDKSGLPSDRFSAERTGGSVSTLTIQRTQQEDSAVYLCASSLADTQYFGPGTRLTVL.